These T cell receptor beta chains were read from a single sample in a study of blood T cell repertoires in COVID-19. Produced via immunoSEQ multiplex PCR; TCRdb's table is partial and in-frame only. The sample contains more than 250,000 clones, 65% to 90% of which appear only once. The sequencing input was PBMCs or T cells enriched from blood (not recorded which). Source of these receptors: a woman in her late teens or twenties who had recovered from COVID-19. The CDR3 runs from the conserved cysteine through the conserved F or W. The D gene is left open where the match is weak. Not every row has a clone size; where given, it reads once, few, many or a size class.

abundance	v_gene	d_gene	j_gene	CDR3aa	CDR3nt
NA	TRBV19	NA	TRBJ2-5	CASSQYQETQYF	TGTGCCAGTAGTCAGTACCAAGAGACCCAGTACTTC
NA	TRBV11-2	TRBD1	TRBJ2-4	CASSTTGQGAPQYF	TGTGCCAGCAGCACAACCGGACAGGGGGCACCCCAGTACTTC
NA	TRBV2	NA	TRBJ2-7	CASGWEGAYEQYF	TGTGCCAGCGGATGGGAGGGGGCCTACGAGCAGTACTTC
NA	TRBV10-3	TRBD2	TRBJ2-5	CAISEVLGLAEQETQYF	TGTGCCATCAGTGAGGTGCTAGGCCTAGCGGAACAAGAGACCCAGTACTTC
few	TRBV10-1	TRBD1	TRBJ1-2	CASSESRQGGRSYGYTF	TGCGCCAGCAGTGAGTCGAGACAGGGGGGACGAAGCTATGGCTACACCTTC
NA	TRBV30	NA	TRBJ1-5	CAWSVTGDQPQHF	TGTGCCTGGAGTGTGACAGGCGATCAGCCCCAGCATTTT
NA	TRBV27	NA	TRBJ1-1	CASSLGVWNEAFF	TGTGCCAGCAGTTTAGGAGTCTGGAATGAAGCTTTCTTT
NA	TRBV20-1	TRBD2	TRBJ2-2	CSASIGLAGGYTGELFF	TGCAGTGCTAGTATCGGACTAGCGGGGGGATACACCGGGGAGCTGTTTTTT
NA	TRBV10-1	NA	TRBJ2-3	CATAEKTDTQYF	TGCGCCACCGCTGAGAAGACAGATACGCAGTATTTT
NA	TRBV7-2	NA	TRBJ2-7	CASSLRLSRGEQYF	TGTGCCAGCAGCCTTCGACTCTCTCGGGGGGAGCAGTACTTC